This T cell receptor beta chain was identified during a study of cytomegalovirus exposure and HLA in healthy donors. Study observations and caveats: In a later analysis, the majority of CMV-associated beta chains seemingly showed HLA restriction.

Germline V gene lookup returns CDR1 SEHNR and CDR2 FQNEAQ (reference sequence). V was pared by 4 bases and J by 5 bases, with 5 bases of the junction left unmatched. CDR3 size: 14 residues. Amplification used 60 Vbeta primers and 13 Jbeta primers. In the original workflow: There were tens of millions of unique TCR beta chains by a later count, and approximately 12 million of them were shared. TCRdb's copy holds only in-frame clones and misses some; the assay was immunoSEQ multiplex PCR. The DNA was the basis for D and trimming; V, J and clone size are from that table. The sample lists about 140,000 clones; around 80% were seen once. Unrecorded immune exposures were likely, despite nominal health at sampling. In regard to this clone: Its specificity is not known.

The rearrangement joins TRBV7-9 to TRBJ2-1, with 7 bases matching TRBD1. The specimen was PBMCs. The TCR was taken from a man aged 40-50 years in good health and CMV-seronegative. CDR3 in DNA: TGTGCCAGCAGCTCACAGGGGTACAACAATGAGCAGTTCTTC. Amino acid sequence: CASSSQGYNNEQFF.